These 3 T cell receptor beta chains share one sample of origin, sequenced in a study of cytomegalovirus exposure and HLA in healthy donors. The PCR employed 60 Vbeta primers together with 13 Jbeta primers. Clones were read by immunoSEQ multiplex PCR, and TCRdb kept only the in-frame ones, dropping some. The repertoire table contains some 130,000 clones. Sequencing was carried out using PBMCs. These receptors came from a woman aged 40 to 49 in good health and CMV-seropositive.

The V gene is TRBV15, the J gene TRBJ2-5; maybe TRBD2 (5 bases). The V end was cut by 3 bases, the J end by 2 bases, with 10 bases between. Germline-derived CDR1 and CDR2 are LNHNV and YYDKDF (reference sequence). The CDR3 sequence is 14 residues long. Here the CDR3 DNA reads TGTGCCACCAGCAGGGCGGGCCTACAAGAGACCCAGTACTTC. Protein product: CATSRAGLQETQYF.

The CDR3 DNA reads as TGCAGCGTTGGGAGGGTTATAGGGAATGAGCAGTTCTTC. It encodes CSVGRVIGNEQFF. The chain is built from TRBV29-1 and TRBJ2-1, with D possibly matching TRBD2 (6 bases). The CDR3 is 13 residues long. Trimming stripped 4 bases from V and 7 bases from J, with 14 bases between. Germline CDR1 is SQVTM and CDR2 is ANQGSEA.

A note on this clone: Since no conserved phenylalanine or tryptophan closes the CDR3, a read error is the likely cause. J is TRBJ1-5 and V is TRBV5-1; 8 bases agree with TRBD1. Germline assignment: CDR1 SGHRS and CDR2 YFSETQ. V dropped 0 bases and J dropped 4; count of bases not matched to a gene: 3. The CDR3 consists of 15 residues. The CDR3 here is CASSLDGTGNQPQHL. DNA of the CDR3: TGCGCCAGCAGCTTGGACGGGACAGGAAATCAGCCCCAGCATCTT.